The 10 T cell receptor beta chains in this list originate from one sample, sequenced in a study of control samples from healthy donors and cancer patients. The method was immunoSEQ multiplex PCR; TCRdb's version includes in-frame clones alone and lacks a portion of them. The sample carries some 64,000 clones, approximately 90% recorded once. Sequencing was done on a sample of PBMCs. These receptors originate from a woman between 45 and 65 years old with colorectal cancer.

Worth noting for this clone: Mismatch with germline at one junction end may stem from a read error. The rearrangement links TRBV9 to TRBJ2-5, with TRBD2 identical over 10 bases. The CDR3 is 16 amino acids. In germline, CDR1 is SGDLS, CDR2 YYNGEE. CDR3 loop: CAGSVDALAGSETQYF. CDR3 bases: TGTGCCGGCAGCGTAGATGCACTAGCGGGGTCCGAGACCCAGTACTTC.

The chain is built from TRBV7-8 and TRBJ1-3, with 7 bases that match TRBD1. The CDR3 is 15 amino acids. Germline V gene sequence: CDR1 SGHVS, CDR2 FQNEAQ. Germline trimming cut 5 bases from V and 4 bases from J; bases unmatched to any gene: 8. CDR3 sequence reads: CASSPDRVEGNTIYF. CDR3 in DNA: TGTGCCAGCAGCCCCGACAGGGTGGAAGGAAACACCATATATTTT.

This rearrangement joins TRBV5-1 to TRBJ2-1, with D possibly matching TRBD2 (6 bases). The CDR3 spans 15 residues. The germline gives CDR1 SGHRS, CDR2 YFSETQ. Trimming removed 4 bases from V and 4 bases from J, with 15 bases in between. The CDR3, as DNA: TGCGCCAGCAGCCTGGAGGGTTTTCGTTACAATGAGCAGTTCTTC. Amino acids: CASSLEGFRYNEQFF.

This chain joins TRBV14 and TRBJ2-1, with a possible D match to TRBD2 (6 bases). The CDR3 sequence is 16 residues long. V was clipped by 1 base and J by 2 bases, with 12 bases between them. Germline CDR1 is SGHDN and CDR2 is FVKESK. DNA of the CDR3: TGTGCCAGCAGCCAAGGCCGGGGGAGCCCCTACAATGAGCAGTTCTTC. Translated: CASSQGRGSPYNEQFF.

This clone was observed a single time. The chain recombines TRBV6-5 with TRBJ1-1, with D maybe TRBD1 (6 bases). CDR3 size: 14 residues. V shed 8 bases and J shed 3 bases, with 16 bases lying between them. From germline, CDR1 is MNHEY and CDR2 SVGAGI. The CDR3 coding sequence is TGTGCCAGCGGCGCCCTCAGGGGCTACACTGAAGCTTTCTTT. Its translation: CASGALRGYTEAFF.

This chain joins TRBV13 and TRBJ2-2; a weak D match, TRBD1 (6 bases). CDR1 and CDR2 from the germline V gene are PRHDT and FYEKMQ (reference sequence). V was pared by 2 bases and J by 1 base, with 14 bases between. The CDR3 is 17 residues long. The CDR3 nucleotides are TGTGCCAGCAGCTTATTACTAGGACAGCTGAACACCGGGGAGCTGTTTTTT. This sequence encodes CASSLLLGQLNTGELFF.

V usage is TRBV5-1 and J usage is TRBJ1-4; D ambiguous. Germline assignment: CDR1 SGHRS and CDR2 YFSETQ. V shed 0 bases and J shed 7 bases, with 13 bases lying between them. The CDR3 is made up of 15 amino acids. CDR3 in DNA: TGCGCCAGCAGCTTGGGCGAGGGTATGGGTGAAAAACTGTTTTTT. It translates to CASSLGEGMGEKLFF.

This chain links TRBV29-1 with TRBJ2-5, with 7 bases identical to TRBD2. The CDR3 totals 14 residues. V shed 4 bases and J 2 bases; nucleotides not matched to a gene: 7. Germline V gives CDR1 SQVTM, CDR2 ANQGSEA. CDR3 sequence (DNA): TGCAGCGTTGTTACGGCTAGCGGTCAAGAGACCCAGTACTTC. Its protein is CSVVTASGQETQYF. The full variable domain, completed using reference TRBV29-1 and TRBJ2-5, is SAVISQKPSRDICQRGTSLTIQCQVDSQVTMMFWYRQQPGQSLTLIATANQGSEATYESGFVIDKFPISRPNLTFSTLTVSNMSPEDSSIYLCSVVTASGQETQYFGPGTRLLVL.

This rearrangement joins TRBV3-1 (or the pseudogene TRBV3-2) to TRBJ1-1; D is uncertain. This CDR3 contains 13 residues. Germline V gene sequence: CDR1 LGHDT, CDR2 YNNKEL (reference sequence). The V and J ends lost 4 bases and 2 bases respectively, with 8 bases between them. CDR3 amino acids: CASSPRSNTEAFF. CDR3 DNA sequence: TGTGCCAGCAGCCCCCGTTCAAACACTGAAGCTTTCTTT.

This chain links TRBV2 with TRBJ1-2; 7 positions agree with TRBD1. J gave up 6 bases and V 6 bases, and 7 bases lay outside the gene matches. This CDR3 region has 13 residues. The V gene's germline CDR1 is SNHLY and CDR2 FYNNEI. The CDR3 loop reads CASSLRQGHGYTF. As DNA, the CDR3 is TGTGCCAGCAGCCTAAGACAGGGCCATGGCTACACCTTC.